The T cell receptor beta chain under discussion was sequenced for a study of T-cell reconstitution after alpha-beta-depleted transplantation in children. Unique molecular identifiers featured in how the TCRbeta library was prepared. TCRdb independently ran MiXCR on the PCR reads; one entry per CDR3 protein. The table shows about 1,000,000 distinct CDR3 sequences, with roughly 29% occurring only once. The CDR3 extends over 11 amino acids. V was pared by 0 bases and J by 8 bases, with 4 bases between. From germline, CDR1 is SGHRS and CDR2 YFSETQ. The TCR sequence derives from a boy under two years old who had a stem cell transplant for SCID, so the T cells may come from the graft donor. This chain joins TRBV5-1 and TRBJ2-3; D not resolved. The material sequenced was PBMCs, mostly from graft donor cells, taken 360 days after TCRalphabeta/CD19-depleted stem cell transplant. The CDR3 here is CASSLESTQYF. The CDR3 nucleotides read TGCGCCAGCAGCTTGGAATCTACGCAGTATTTT.